Below, one T cell receptor beta chain is given with its context. The sample is drawn from a study of blood T cell repertoires in COVID-19. Assay: immunoSEQ multiplex PCR; the TCRdb copy retains only in-frame clones and omits some. Found here are 35,000 to 50,000 clones, approximately 85% of them singletons; the top ten hold about 4.2%. Specimen: peripheral blood. The clonotype was recovered from a man in his sixties with acute or convalescent COVID-19.

The chain's CDR3 is CASRTGTRSYEQYF. As DNA, the CDR3 is TGTGCCAGCAGGACCGGGACTAGGAGCTACGAGCAGTACTTC. This chain connects TRBV6-1 to TRBJ2-7; TRBD2 matches 8 bases. There are 14 residues in the CDR3. V gave up 6 bases and J gave up 3 bases; unmatched junction bases: 7. Germline CDR1 is MNHNS and CDR2 is SASEGT.